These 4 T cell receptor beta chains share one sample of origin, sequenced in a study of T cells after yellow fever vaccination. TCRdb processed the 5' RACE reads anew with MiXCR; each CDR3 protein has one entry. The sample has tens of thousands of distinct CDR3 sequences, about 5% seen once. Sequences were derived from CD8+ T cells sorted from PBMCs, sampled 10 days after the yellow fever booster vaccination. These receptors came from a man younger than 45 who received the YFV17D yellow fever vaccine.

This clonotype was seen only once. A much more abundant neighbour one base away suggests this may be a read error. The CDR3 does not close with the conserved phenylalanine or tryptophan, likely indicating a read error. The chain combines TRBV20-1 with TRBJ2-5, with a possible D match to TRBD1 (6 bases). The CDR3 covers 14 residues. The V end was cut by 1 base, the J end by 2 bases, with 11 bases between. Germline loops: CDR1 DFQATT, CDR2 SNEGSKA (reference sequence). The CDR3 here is CSARGDTSQETQYS. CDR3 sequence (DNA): TGCAGTGCTAGAGGGGACACAAGTCAAGAGACCCAGTACTCC.

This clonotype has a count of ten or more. CDR3 DNA: TGTGCCAGCAGCTTCGGGGGAGACTCCTACGAGCAGTACTTC. Translated, it gives CASSFGGDSYEQYF. The genes are TRBV7-2 and TRBJ2-7, with a weak D call TRBD2 (6 bases). The CDR3 totals 14 residues. V was trimmed by 3 bases and J by 0 bases, leaving 9 bases between them. The germline gives CDR1 SGHTA, CDR2 FQGNSA.

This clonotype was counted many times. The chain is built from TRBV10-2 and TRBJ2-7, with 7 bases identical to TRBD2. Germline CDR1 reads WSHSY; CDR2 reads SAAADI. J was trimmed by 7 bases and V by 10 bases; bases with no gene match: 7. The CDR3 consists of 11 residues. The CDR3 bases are TGCGCCACCGGGGTGGGGGGGGAGCAGTACTTC. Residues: CATGVGGEQYF.

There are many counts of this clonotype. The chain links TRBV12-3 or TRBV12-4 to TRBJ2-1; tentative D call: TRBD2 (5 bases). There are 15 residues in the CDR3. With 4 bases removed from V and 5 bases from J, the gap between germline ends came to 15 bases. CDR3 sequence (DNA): TGTGCCAGCAGTTCGACTCCGGGAAACGACAATGAGCAGTTCTTC. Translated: CASSSTPGNDNEQFF.